One sample yielded the 11 T cell receptor beta chains listed below, sequenced in a study of CD8+ T cells in alopecia areata. RNA extraction and reverse transcription yielded cDNA as sequencing template. The assay was immunoSEQ multiplex PCR, and TCRdb's table has in-frame clones only and misses some. The sample comprises about 200,000 clones, around 66% of which are singletons, and 4% to 5% rests with the top ten. Treatment given: oral pan-JAK inhibitor, 5-10 mg twice daily. Sequencing was performed on CD4+ T cells sorted from blood, taken at week 4, from a patient treated with tofacitinib. Receptors were obtained from a human donor with alopecia areata.

The gene calls are TRBV10-3 and TRBJ1-1; possible D gene TRBD1, 6 bases. V lost 10 bases to trimming and J lost 5 bases, with 14 bases between them. CDR3 length equals 12 residues. CDR1 and CDR2 from the germline V gene are ENHRY and SYGVKD. The CDR3 DNA reads as TGTGCCACTGGGGGGCTCGGGACTGAAGCTTTCTTT. This gives the protein CATGGLGTEAFF.

To note about this clone: Mismatch with germline at one junction end may stem from a read error. The chain joins TRBV5-6 to TRBJ1-1; D is unresolved. The CDR3 has 11 residues. Germline CDR1 is SGHDT and CDR2 is YYEEEE. CDR3 sequence (DNA): TGTGCCAGCAGCTTGGGACACCAAAGGGCCTTT. Amino acids: CASSLGHQRAF.

The V gene is TRBV30, the J gene TRBJ2-3, with 10 bases lining up with TRBD2. The germline V gene has CDR1 GTSNPN and CDR2 SVGIG (reference sequence). The CDR3 consists of 14 residues. J lost 2 bases, V lost 4 bases, and 3 bases had no gene match. This CDR3 is CAWILAGATDTQYF. As DNA, the CDR3 is TGTGCCTGGATTCTAGCGGGGGCCACAGATACGCAGTATTTT.

The V gene is TRBV6-6, the J gene TRBJ2-2; D is unresolved. Germline lookup yields CDR1 MNHNY and CDR2 SVGAGI (reference sequence). The length of the CDR3 is 15 residues. The ends were cut back, 7 bases at V and 0 bases at J, with 12 bases in the middle. The chain's CDR3 is CASKPTQTNTGELFF. CDR3 DNA: TGTGCCAGCAAGCCGACCCAAACGAACACCGGGGAGCTGTTTTTT.

The chain joins TRBV14 to TRBJ2-5; D is possibly TRBD1 (6 bases). Trimming took 4 bases from V and 5 from J, leaving 20 bases between them. The CDR3 has 16 residues. Per the germline V gene, CDR1 is SGHDN and CDR2 is FVKESK. The CDR3 region has the DNA TGTGCCAGCAGCCCAATTCAAACAGGGCCTTGGGAGACCCAGTACTTC. Its translation is CASSPIQTGPWETQYF. Looking up the rest from reference TRBV14 and TRBJ2-5 gives the full variable domain: EAGVTQFPSHSVIEKGQTVTLRCDPISGHDNLYWYRRVMGKEIKFLLHFVKESKQDESGMPNNRFLAERTGGTYSTLKVQPAELEDSGVYFCASSPIQTGPWETQYFGPGTRLLVL.

This sequence joins TRBV4-1 and TRBJ1-2; TRBD1 might be the D (5 bases). Trimming pared 4 bases from V and 2 bases from J, leaving 11 bases between. CDR1 is MGHRA, CDR2 YSYEKL, per germline. This CDR3 region has 14 residues. This CDR3 reads CASSPTVGNYGYTF. The CDR3 DNA reads TGCGCCAGCAGCCCGACAGTTGGAAACTATGGCTACACCTTC.

In DNA form, the CDR3 reads TGTGCCAGCAGCTTGGACAGGGGGCAGGATACGCAGTATTTT. It translates to CASSLDRGQDTQYF. This chain uses TRBV7-9 with TRBJ2-3; 11 positions match TRBD1. CDR3 length: 14 amino acids. The trim removed 3 bases at V and 6 bases at J, leaving 2 bases unmatched. Germline V gene sequence: CDR1 SEHNR, CDR2 FQNEAQ (reference sequence).

This sequence joins TRBV7-2 and TRBJ2-3; TRBD1 might be the D (5 bases). Germline loops: CDR1 SGHTA, CDR2 FQGNSA. The CDR3 is made up of 14 amino acids. Trimming pared 2 bases from V and 4 bases from J, leaving 10 bases between. The CDR3 DNA reads TGTGCCAGCAGCTTACAACAGGCCGCAGATACGCAGTATTTT. It yields the protein CASSLQQAADTQYF.

The V and J genes are TRBV7-9 and TRBJ2-3; possible D gene TRBD2, 7 bases. CDR3 length: 15 residues. The ends were cut back, 5 bases at V and 4 bases at J, with 16 bases in the middle. Germline CDR1 reads SEHNR; CDR2 reads FQNEAQ (reference sequence). CDR3 in amino acids: CASSPIGGGADTQYF. The DNA of the CDR3 is TGTGCCAGCAGCCCCATCGGAGGGGGGGCAGATACGCAGTATTTT.

V is TRBV29-1 and J is TRBJ1-4, with a tentative D call TRBD1 (5 bases). The V end lost 8 bases, the J end lost 7 bases, and 14 bases lay between the germline ends. This CDR3 is 12 amino acids long. The germline gives CDR1 SQVTM, CDR2 ANQGSEA. The CDR3 loop reads CSWADRREKLFF. CDR3 DNA sequence: TGCAGCTGGGCCGACAGACGTGAAAAACTGTTTTTT.

This chain joins TRBV10-2 and TRBJ1-6; a weak D match, TRBD1 (5 bases). This CDR3 contains 17 residues. Trimming pared 7 bases from V and 7 bases from J, leaving 23 bases between. CDR1 WSHSY and CDR2 SAAADI come from the germline V gene. CDR3 nucleotide sequence: TGCGCCAGCACCGGGACCTCATCCTGGGGGATAAATTCACCCCTCCACTTT. Amino acids: CASTGTSSWGINSPLHF.